This T cell receptor beta chain was sequenced in a study of early T cells in non-severe SARS-CoV-2 infection. The wider study: It was bulk RNA from unsorted whole blood that was sequenced, and the chains were unpaired.

This clonotype came up a few times. J lost 0 bases, V lost 0 bases, and 10 bases had no gene match. Germline V lookup: CDR1 SGHNT, CDR2 YYREEE (reference sequence). This CDR3 is built from 19 residues. TCRdb re-analysed the 5' RACE reads in MiXCR, keeping a single row per CDR3 protein. This table has more than 50,000 distinct CDR3 sequences, less than 15% appearing once. The specimen was whole blood, collected at baseline. The chain links TRBV5-4 to TRBJ2-1; 9 bases match TRBD1. This clonotype originated in an adult who was a healthcare worker with PCR-confirmed SARS-CoV-2 infection or an uninfected control (not recorded which). The CDR3 DNA reads as TGTGCCAGCAGCTTGGGCCGGGACAGGGCTTCCCTCTCCTACAATGAGCAGTTCTTC. Protein sequence: CASSLGRDRASLSYNEQFF.